What follows are 22 T cell receptor beta chains derived from one specimen sequenced in a study of identical twins. MiXCR was run by TCRdb on the 5' RACE reads, yielding one entry per CDR3 protein. The profile shows about 890,000 distinct CDR3 sequences, about 12% of them singletons. These records were also assigned to another study, of yellow fever vaccine responses in identical twins.

The sequencing sample was made of PBMCs. The receptors shown here come from a woman in her late teens or twenties in good health.

This clonotype was detected only a few times. The J gene is TRBJ2-7, the V gene TRBV12-3 or TRBV12-4; 8 nucleotides line up with TRBD1. Germline trimming cut 6 bases from V and 8 bases from J; bases unmatched to any gene: 6. The CDR3 has 12 amino acids. The CDR3 region has the DNA TGTGCCAGCAGCCCGGGACAGGCAAAGCAGTACTTC. This gives the protein CASSPGQAKQYF.

The chain links TRBV5-6 to TRBJ2-1; maybe TRBD2 (6 bases). V shed 5 bases and J shed 12 bases, with 18 bases lying between them. Germline lookup yields CDR1 SGHDT and CDR2 YYEEEE. The CDR3 has 13 amino acids. The CDR3 DNA is TGTGCCAGCAGTGAACCGGGAGCCTGGATGCAGTTCTTC. Protein sequence: CASSEPGAWMQFF.

This clonotype was found many times. The V call is TRBV10-3, the J call TRBJ2-7; D not certain. The length of the CDR3 is 12 residues. In germline, CDR1 is ENHRY, CDR2 SYGVKD. V lost 3 bases and J 6 bases, leaving 9 bases between the germline ends. CDR3 sequence: CAISDPLGEQYF. DNA of the CDR3: TGTGCCATCAGTGACCCCCTAGGCGAGCAGTACTTC.

A few counts support this clonotype. The chain couples TRBV12-3 or TRBV12-4 to TRBJ2-3; D might be TRBD2 (5 bases). The CDR3 is made up of 15 amino acids. V lost 5 bases and J 0 bases, leaving 12 bases between the germline ends. Written as DNA, the CDR3 is TGTGCCAGCAGTCGAACCGGACTGAGCACAGATACGCAGTATTTT. This codes for CASSRTGLSTDTQYF.

This clonotype was seen more than once but under ten times. The J gene is TRBJ2-1, the V gene TRBV3-1, with TRBD1 as a possible D gene (6 bases). Germline CDR1 reads LGHDT; CDR2 reads YNNKEL (reference sequence). With 6 bases removed from V and 6 bases from J, the gap between germline ends came to 18 bases. CDR3 length equals 15 residues. The CDR3, as DNA: TGTGCCAGCAGTGACGGACAGCTCGATGGCAATGAGCAGTTCTTC. This sequence encodes CASSDGQLDGNEQFF.

This clonotype was counted a few times. The J gene is TRBJ1-3, the V gene TRBV5-1; D remains unclear. The CDR3 runs to 13 residues. The V gene's germline CDR1 is SGHRS and CDR2 YFSETQ. V was pared by 0 bases and J by 4 bases, with 5 bases between. This chain's CDR3 is CASSLAYGNTIYF. The CDR3 DNA is TGCGCCAGCAGCTTGGCCTACGGAAACACCATATATTTT.

This clonotype was seen a handful of times. The chain is built from TRBV9 and TRBJ2-7; TRBD1 agrees at 8 bases. The germline V gene encodes CDR1 SGDLS and CDR2 YYNGEE. This CDR3 region has 20 residues. The V segment lost 0 bases and the J segment 0 bases; nucleotides outside the gene matches: 17. DNA for the CDR3: TGTGCCAGCAGCGTAGAGGGGGGACCTGGGACAGGAAAAACCTCCTACGAGCAGTACGTC. Its protein is CASSVEGGPGTGKTSYEQYV.

This clonotype occurred a few times. The gene calls are TRBV3-1 and TRBJ1-1; the D is unclear. This CDR3 region has 14 residues. The V end lost 1 base, the J end lost 5 bases, and 11 bases lay between the germline ends. CDR1 is LGHDT and CDR2 is YNNKEL in the germline V gene (reference sequence). The CDR3 nucleotides are TGTGCCAGCAGCCAAGTTGCGGGGAGTACTGAAGCTTTCTTT. Its protein product is CASSQVAGSTEAFF.

This clonotype was detected a few times. The rearrangement uses TRBV5-1 and TRBJ1-1; weak D call: TRBD1 (5 bases). Trimming removed 0 bases at V and 0 bases at J, with 9 bases between. The CDR3 is 15 residues long. Germline V gene sequence: CDR1 SGHRS, CDR2 YFSETQ. The DNA of the CDR3 is TGCGCCAGCAGCTTGGCACGGGGGGTGAACACTGAAGCTTTCTTT. This encodes CASSLARGVNTEAFF.

This chain joins TRBV7-4 and TRBJ2-7; 10 bases agree with TRBD2. The CDR3 has 17 amino acids. Looked up from germline, CDR1 is SGHVT and CDR2 is SQSDAQ. Germline trimming cut 4 bases from V and 3 bases from J; bases unmatched to any gene: 12. CDR3 residues: CASSSEGIAGGRYEQYF. The CDR3 DNA follows: TGTGCCAGCAGCTCAGAGGGGATAGCGGGAGGACGCTACGAGCAGTACTTC.

This chain joins TRBV24-1 and TRBJ2-7; D is unresolved. The CDR3 spans 15 residues. Germline CDR1 reads KGHDR; CDR2 reads SFDVKD. Trimming removed 6 bases at V and 1 base at J, with 15 bases between. The CDR3 is CATSPTPEVSYEQYF. In DNA, the CDR3 is TGTGCCACCAGTCCCACCCCCGAGGTTTCCTACGAGCAGTACTTC.

This clonotype was counted a few times. J is TRBJ1-1 and V is TRBV29-1; no firm D call. Germline loops: CDR1 SQVTM, CDR2 ANQGSEA. The CDR3 extends over 13 amino acids. V shed 5 bases and J shed 6 bases, with 16 bases lying between them. CDR3 coding DNA: TGCAGCGTTAGATCCGGTTTTGACGCTGAAGCTTTCTTT. It translates to CSVRSGFDAEAFF.

The J gene is TRBJ2-7, the V gene TRBV20-1, with 8 bases lining up with TRBD1. Germline CDR1 is DFQATT and CDR2 is SNEGSKA (reference sequence). V lost 4 bases, J lost 2 bases, and 10 bases stayed unmatched. CDR3 length: 15 residues. CDR3 coding DNA: TGCAGTGCTAACCATGGACAGGGAAAGGCCTACGAGCAGTACGTC. This gives the protein CSANHGQGKAYEQYV.

This chain connects TRBV18 to TRBJ2-5, with 8 bases lining up with TRBD2. The CDR3 extends over 16 amino acids. The V segment lost 4 bases and the J segment 5 bases; nucleotides outside the gene matches: 12. Germline V CDR1 and CDR2: KGHSH, LQKENI. This CDR3 is CASSLLAGGQVETQYF. The CDR3 coding sequence is TGTGCCAGCTCACTGCTGGCGGGAGGACAAGTTGAGACCCAGTACTTC.

This clonotype was detected only a few times. The chain has TRBV5-1 and TRBJ2-3, with 7 positions matching TRBD2. V lost 2 bases to trimming and J lost 0 bases; unmatched junction nucleotides: 6. The CDR3 loop spans 16 amino acids. The germline V gene has CDR1 SGHRS and CDR2 YFSETQ. CDR3 sequence (DNA): TGCGCCAGCAGCTTCCCTAGCGGCTCTAGCACAGATACGCAGTATTTT. The encoded protein is CASSFPSGSSTDTQYF.

The chain uses TRBV24-1 and TRBJ2-3; 8 positions agree with TRBD2. Per the germline V gene, CDR1 is KGHDR and CDR2 is SFDVKD. Trimming at V came to 6 bases and at J to 0 bases, leaving 7 bases not matched to a gene. The CDR3 spans 16 residues. CDR3 protein: CATSLGLVSSTDTQYF. CDR3 coding DNA: TGTGCCACCAGTCTGGGACTAGTCTCTAGCACAGATACGCAGTATTTT.

This clonotype turned up a few times. This rearrangement joins TRBV20-1 to TRBJ2-7; D ambiguous. V shed 2 bases and J shed 2 bases, with 13 bases lying between them. Germline V CDR1 and CDR2: DFQATT, SNEGSKA (reference sequence). This CDR3 comprises 14 residues. This CDR3 reads CSARLKQSPYEQYV. The CDR3 DNA sequence: TGCAGTGCTAGATTGAAGCAGAGCCCCTACGAGCAGTACGTC.

The gene calls are TRBV24-1 and TRBJ2-1; the D gene is possibly TRBD2 (6 bases). The length of the CDR3 is 12 residues. Trimming removed 4 bases at V and 9 bases at J, with 9 bases between. CDR1 and CDR2 from the germline V gene are KGHDR and SFDVKD. This chain's CDR3 is CATSERDSEQFF. The CDR3 nucleotides read TGTGCCACCAGTGAGCGGGATTCTGAGCAGTTCTTC.

This clonotype was seen a handful of times. The chain links TRBV7-3 to TRBJ2-1; TRBD2 matches 15 bases. V lost 5 bases to trimming and J lost 0 bases; unmatched junction nucleotides: 11. CDR3 length: 20 amino acids. The germline CDR1 and CDR2 sequences are SGHTA and FQGTGA. CDR3 in DNA: TGTGCCAGCAGCCCTCGGACTAGCGGGAGGGTGGATAGCTCCTACAATGAGCAGTTCTTC. It yields the protein CASSPRTSGRVDSSYNEQFF.

The chain links TRBV29-1 to TRBJ2-2; 7 nucleotides line up with TRBD1. V shed 4 bases and J 3 bases; nucleotides not matched to a gene: 11. The CDR3 covers 16 residues. Germline-derived CDR1 and CDR2 are SQVTM and ANQGSEA. The CDR3 nucleotides are TGCAGCGTTGCCGGAATCACCGGGACAGACACCGGGGAGCTGTTTTTT. The encoded protein is CSVAGITGTDTGELFF.

This clonotype was seen more than once but under ten times. V is TRBV4-1 and J is TRBJ1-5; 8 nucleotides match TRBD1. This CDR3 has 16 amino acids. V shed 0 bases, J shed 3 bases, and the junction held 4 bases outside the gene matches. Germline loops: CDR1 MGHRA, CDR2 YSYEKL. The CDR3 DNA follows: TGCGCCAGCAGCCAAGATGGGGGACAGGTCAATCAGCCCCAGCATTTT. This encodes CASSQDGGQVNQPQHF.

A few counts support this clonotype. The rearrangement joins TRBV15 to TRBJ2-7; D uncertain. The CDR3 is made up of 12 amino acids. Trimming removed 0 bases from V and 5 bases from J, with 5 bases in between. Germline loops: CDR1 LNHNV, CDR2 YYDKDF (reference sequence). The CDR3 DNA sequence: TGTGCCACCAGCAGAGATGGAGACGAGCAGTACTTC. Translating gives CATSRDGDEQYF.